This T cell receptor beta chain was captured in a study of cytomegalovirus exposure and HLA in healthy donors. Study-wide findings and caveats: Later analysis revealed greater clonal expansion in HLA-associated TCR beta chains than in equally common others. A likely sequencing artifact accounted for one observed cluster of highly shared sequence variants.

As concerns this clone: No antigen is known for it.

The germline gives CDR1 MNHEY, CDR2 SMNVEV (reference sequence). V was pared by 6 bases and J by 0 bases, with 15 bases between. The CDR3 length is 16 residues. With 60 Vbeta and 13 Jbeta primers, the PCR was carried out. Only in-frame clones appear in the TCRdb table, and some are missing; sequencing was by immunoSEQ multiplex PCR. Among 95,000 to 130,000 clones listed, approximately 70% were seen once. Sequenced input: PBMCs. The chain carries TRBV27 and TRBJ2-1; a possible D gene is TRBD2 (6 bases). This TCR came from a woman aged 35 to 49 in good health and CMV-seropositive. CDR3 loop: CASSPSWDFSYNEQFF. Here the CDR3 DNA reads TGTGCCAGCAGCCCAAGCTGGGACTTCTCCTACAATGAGCAGTTCTTC.